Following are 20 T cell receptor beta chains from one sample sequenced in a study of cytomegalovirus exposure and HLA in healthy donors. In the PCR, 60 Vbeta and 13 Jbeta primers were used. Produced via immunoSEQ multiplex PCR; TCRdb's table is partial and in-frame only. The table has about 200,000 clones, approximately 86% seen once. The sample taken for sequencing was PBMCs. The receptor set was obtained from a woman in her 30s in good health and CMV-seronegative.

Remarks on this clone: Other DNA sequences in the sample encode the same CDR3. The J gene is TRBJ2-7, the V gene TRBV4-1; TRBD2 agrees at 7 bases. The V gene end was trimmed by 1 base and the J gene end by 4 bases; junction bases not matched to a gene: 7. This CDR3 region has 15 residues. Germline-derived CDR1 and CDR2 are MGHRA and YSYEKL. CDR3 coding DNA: TGCGCCAGCAGCCAAGCCGGGGGAGGGTCTTACGAGCAGTACTTC. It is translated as CASSQAGGGSYEQYF.

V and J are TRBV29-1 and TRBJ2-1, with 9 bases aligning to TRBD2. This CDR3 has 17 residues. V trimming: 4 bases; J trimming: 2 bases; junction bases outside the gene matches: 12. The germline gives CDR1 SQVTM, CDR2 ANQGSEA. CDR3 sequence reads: CSVAMGREGRPYNEQFF. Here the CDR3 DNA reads TGCAGCGTTGCCATGGGGCGGGAGGGCCGGCCCTACAATGAGCAGTTCTTC.

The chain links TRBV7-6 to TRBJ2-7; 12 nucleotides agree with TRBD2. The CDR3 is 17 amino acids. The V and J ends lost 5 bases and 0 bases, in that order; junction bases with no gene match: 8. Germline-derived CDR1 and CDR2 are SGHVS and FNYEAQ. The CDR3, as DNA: TGTGCCAGCAGCCCTGGGACTAGCGGGTTCTCCTCCTACGAGCAGTACTTC. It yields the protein CASSPGTSGFSSYEQYF.

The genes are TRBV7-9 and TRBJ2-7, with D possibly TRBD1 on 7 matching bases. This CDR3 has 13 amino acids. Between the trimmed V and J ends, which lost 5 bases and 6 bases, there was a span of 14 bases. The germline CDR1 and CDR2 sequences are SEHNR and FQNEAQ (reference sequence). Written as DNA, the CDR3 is TGTGCCAGCAGCCCAGGGGGGCTGGGCGAGCAGTACTTC. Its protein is CASSPGGLGEQYF.

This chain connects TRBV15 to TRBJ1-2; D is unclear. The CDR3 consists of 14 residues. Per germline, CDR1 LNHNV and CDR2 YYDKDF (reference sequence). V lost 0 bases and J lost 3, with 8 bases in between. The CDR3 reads CATSRDRGYYGYTF. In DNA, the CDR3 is TGTGCCACCAGCAGAGATCGGGGTTACTATGGCTACACCTTC.

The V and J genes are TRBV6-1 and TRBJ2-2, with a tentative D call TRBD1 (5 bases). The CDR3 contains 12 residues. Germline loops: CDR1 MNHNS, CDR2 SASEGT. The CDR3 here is CALGPGYGELFF. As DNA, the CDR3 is TGTGCTTTGGGGCCCGGCTACGGGGAGCTGTTTTTT.

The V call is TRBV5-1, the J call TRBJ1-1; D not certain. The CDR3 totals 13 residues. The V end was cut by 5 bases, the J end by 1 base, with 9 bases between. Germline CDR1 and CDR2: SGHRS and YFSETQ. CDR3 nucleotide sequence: TGCGCCAGCAGACCTTACGGGAACACTGAAGCTTTCTTT. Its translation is CASRPYGNTEAFF. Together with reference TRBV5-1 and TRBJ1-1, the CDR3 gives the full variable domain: KAGVTQTPRYLIKTRGQQVTLSCSPISGHRSVSWYQQTPGQGLQFLFEYFSETQRNKGNFPGRFSGRQFSNSRSEMNVSTLELGDSALYLCASRPYGNTEAFFGQGTRLTVV.

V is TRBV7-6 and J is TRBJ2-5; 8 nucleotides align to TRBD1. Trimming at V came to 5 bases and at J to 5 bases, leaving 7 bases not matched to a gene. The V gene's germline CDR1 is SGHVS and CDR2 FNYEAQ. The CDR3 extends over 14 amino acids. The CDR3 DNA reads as TGTGCCAGCAGCATGGACAGGGTGTGGGAGACCCAGTACTTC. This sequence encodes CASSMDRVWETQYF.

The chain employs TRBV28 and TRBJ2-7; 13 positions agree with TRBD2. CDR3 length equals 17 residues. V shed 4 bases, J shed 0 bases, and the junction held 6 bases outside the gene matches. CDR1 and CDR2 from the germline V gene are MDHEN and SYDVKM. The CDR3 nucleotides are TGTGCCAGCAGTTGGACTAGCGGGAGCTTGAGCTCCTACGAGCAGTACTTC. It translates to CASSWTSGSLSSYEQYF.

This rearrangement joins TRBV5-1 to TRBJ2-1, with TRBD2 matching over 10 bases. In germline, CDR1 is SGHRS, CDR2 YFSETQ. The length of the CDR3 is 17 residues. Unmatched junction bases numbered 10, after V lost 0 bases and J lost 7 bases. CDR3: CASSLGSSGRGLNEQFF. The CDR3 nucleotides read TGCGCCAGCAGCTTGGGATCGAGCGGGAGGGGGCTAAATGAGCAGTTCTTC.

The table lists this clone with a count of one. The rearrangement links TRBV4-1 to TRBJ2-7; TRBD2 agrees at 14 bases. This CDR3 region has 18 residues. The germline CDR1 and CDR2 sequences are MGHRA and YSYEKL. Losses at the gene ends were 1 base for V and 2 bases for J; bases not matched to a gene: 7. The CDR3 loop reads CASSQVPGLAGETYEQYF. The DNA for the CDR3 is TGCGCCAGCAGCCAAGTACCGGGACTAGCGGGAGAGACCTACGAGCAGTACTTC.

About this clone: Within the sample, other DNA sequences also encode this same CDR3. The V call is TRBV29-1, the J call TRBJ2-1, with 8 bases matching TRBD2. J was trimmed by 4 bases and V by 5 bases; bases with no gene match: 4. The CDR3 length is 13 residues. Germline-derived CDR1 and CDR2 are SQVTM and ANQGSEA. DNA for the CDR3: TGCAGCGTTAGCGGGAGAGCATACAATGAGCAGTTCTTC. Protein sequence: CSVSGRAYNEQFF.

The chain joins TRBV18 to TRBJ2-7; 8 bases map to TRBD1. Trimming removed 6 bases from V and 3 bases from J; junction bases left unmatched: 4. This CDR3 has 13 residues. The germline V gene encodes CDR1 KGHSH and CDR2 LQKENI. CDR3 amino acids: CASSQDRDYEQYF. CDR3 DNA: TGTGCCAGCTCCCAGGACAGGGACTACGAGCAGTACTTC.

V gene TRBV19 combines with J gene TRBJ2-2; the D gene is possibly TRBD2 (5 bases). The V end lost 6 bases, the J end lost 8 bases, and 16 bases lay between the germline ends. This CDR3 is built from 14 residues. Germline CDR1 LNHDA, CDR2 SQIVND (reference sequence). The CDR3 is CASRARVRSGELFF. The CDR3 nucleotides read TGTGCCAGTAGGGCGCGGGTTAGATCGGGGGAGCTGTTTTTT.

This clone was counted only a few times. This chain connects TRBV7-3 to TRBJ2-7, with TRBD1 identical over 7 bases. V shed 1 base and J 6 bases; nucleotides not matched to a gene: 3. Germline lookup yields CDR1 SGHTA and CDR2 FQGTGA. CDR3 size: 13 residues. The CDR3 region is CASSLRGGGEQYF. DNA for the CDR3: TGTGCCAGCAGCTTAAGAGGGGGCGGCGAGCAGTACTTC.

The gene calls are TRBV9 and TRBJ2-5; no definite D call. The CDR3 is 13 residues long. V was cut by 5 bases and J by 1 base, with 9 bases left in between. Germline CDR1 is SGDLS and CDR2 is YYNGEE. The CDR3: CASSTGGQETQYF. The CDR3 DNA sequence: TGTGCCAGCAGTACTGGTGGCCAAGAGACCCAGTACTTC.

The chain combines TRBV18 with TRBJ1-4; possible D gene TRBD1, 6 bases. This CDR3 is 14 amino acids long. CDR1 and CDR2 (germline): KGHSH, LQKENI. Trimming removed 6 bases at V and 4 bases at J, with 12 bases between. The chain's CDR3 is CASSDRNYNEKLFF. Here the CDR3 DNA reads TGTGCCAGCTCCGACAGGAATTATAATGAAAAACTGTTTTTT.

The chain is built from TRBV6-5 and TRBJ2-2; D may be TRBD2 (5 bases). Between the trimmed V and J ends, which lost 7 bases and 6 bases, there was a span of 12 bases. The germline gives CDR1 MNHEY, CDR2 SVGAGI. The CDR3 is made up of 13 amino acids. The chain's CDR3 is CASTPAGPGELFF. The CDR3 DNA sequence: TGTGCCAGCACCCCGGCGGGTCCCGGGGAGCTGTTTTTT.

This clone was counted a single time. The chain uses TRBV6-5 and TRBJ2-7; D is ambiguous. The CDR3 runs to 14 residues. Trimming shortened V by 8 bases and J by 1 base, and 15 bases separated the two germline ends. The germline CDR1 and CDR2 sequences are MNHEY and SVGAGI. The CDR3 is CASRPLVQSYEQYF. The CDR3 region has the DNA TGTGCCAGCCGCCCGCTAGTCCAATCCTACGAGCAGTACTTC.

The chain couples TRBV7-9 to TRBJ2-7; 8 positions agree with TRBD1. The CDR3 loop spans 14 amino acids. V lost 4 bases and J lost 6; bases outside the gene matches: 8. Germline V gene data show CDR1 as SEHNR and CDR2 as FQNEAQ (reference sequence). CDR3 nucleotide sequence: TGTGCCAGCAGCTCAGGGGGCGCCCCGGCCGAGCAGTACTTC. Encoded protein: CASSSGGAPAEQYF.